This T cell receptor beta chain came from a study of regulatory T cells in long-lasting Graves disease. The V gene's germline CDR1 is SEHNR and CDR2 FQNEAQ (reference sequence). The CDR3 has 18 amino acids. The ends were cut back, 1 base at V and 2 bases at J, with 20 bases in the middle. Arm-PCR of CDR3 regions with iRepertoire HTBI primers generated TCR beta libraries. TCRdb passed the multiplex PCR reads through MiXCR, listing each CDR3 protein once. Here the sample spans some 340,000 distinct CDR3 sequences, 23% being singletons. This sample's time point: persistent/refractory GD, antithyroid drugs over 5 years with positive TRAb. PBMCs were the source of the RNA used for TCR sequencing. There are many counts of this clonotype.

This sequence originates from a middle-aged woman with Graves disease. Sequenced material: peripheral blood mononuclear cells (PBMCs), taken when the disease was refractory, from a patient treated with antithyroid drugs. J is TRBJ1-2 and V is TRBV7-9, with a tentative D call TRBD1 (5 bases). This chain's CDR3 is CASSLVATPGRRNYGYTF. The CDR3 DNA sequence: TGTGCCAGCAGCTTAGTGGCCACTCCGGGACGCAGGAACTATGGCTACACCTTC.